A selection of T cell receptor beta chains follows, all from one sample in a study of cytomegalovirus exposure and HLA in healthy donors. This table comes from immunoSEQ multiplex PCR, and its TCRdb copy is limited to in-frame clones, with some not included. The sample lists 150,000 to 200,000 clones, nearly 80% occurring once. What was sequenced was PBMCs. The origin of the receptors is a man in his fifties or sixties in good health and CMV-seropositive. Both conserved end residues are part of each CDR3. Fields, in order: clone size, D gene, J gene, V gene, CDR3 protein, CDR3 DNA. D genes are given only for firm matches. Only part of the rows carry a size: once, few, many, or a class if the clone is expanded.

clone_size: once
d_call: TRBD2
j_call: TRBJ2-1
v_call: TRBV6-5
cdr3_aa: CASSSRRLASYNEQFF
cdr3_nt: TGTGCCAGCAGTTCCCGCCGACTAGCGTCTTACAATGAGCAGTTCTTC

clone_size: .
d_call: .
j_call: TRBJ1-5
v_call: TRBV7-8
cdr3_aa: CASSPGGPRNQPQHF
cdr3_nt: TGTGCCAGCAGCCCAGGAGGGCCGCGGAATCAGCCCCAGCATTTT

clone_size: few
d_call: TRBD1
j_call: TRBJ1-1
v_call: TRBV10-3
cdr3_aa: CATTRDSNTEAFF
cdr3_nt: TGTGCCACTACTAGGGACAGCAACACTGAAGCTTTCTTT

clone_size: .
d_call: TRBD1
j_call: TRBJ2-2
v_call: TRBV9
cdr3_aa: CASSPGTGGTGELFF
cdr3_nt: TGTGCCAGCAGCCCAGGGACAGGGGGCACCGGGGAGCTGTTTTTT

clone_size: .
d_call: .
j_call: TRBJ2-7
v_call: TRBV18
cdr3_aa: CASSPPWGPQSAEQYF
cdr3_nt: TGTGCCAGCTCACCACCGTGGGGCCCCCAGAGTGCCGAGCAGTACTTC

clone_size: once
d_call: .
j_call: TRBJ2-1
v_call: TRBV13
cdr3_aa: CASSLGWGGEQFF
cdr3_nt: TGTGCCAGCAGCTTAGGGTGGGGAGGTGAGCAGTTCTTC

clone_size: .
d_call: .
j_call: TRBJ1-5
v_call: TRBV30
cdr3_aa: CAWSVKQLHQPQHF
cdr3_nt: TGTGCCTGGAGTGTAAAACAGCTACATCAGCCCCAGCATTTT

clone_size: .
d_call: .
j_call: TRBJ1-3
v_call: TRBV5-6
cdr3_aa: CASSLGGGSGNTIYF
cdr3_nt: TGTGCCAGCAGCTTGGGAGGGGGCTCTGGAAACACCATATATTTT

clone_size: .
d_call: .
j_call: TRBJ1-5
v_call: TRBV27
cdr3_aa: CASSPQNSNQPQHF
cdr3_nt: TGTGCCAGCAGTCCTCAGAATAGCAATCAGCCCCAGCATTTT

clone_size: .
d_call: TRBD2
j_call: TRBJ2-2
v_call: TRBV6-1
cdr3_aa: CASSAISGGLNTGELFF
cdr3_nt: TGTGCCAGCAGTGCCATTAGCGGGGGGCTTAACACCGGGGAGCTGTTTTTT

clone_size: .
d_call: .
j_call: TRBJ2-7
v_call: TRBV5-1
cdr3_aa: CASSLGPDRTYEQYF
cdr3_nt: TGCGCCAGCAGCTTGGGACCCGACAGAACCTACGAGCAGTACTTC

clone_size: .
d_call: .
j_call: TRBJ1-1
v_call: TRBV4-2
cdr3_aa: CASSQALVRNEAFF
cdr3_nt: TGTGCCAGCAGCCAAGCTTTAGTGCGGAATGAAGCTTTCTTT

clone_size: .
d_call: .
j_call: TRBJ1-3
v_call: TRBV7-2
cdr3_aa: CASSLTASSGNTIYF
cdr3_nt: TGTGCCAGCAGCCTGACAGCAAGCTCTGGAAACACCATATATTTT

clone_size: .
d_call: .
j_call: TRBJ2-1
v_call: TRBV4-1
cdr3_aa: CASSRTLRSHGEQFF
cdr3_nt: TGCGCCAGCAGCCGGACTCTAAGATCGCATGGTGAGCAGTTCTTC

clone_size: .
d_call: .
j_call: TRBJ2-5
v_call: TRBV6-5
cdr3_aa: CASQPRQIIEETQYF
cdr3_nt: TGTGCCAGCCAGCCACGACAGATTATAGAAGAGACCCAGTACTTC

clone_size: once
d_call: .
j_call: TRBJ2-2
v_call: TRBV28
cdr3_aa: CASSLIRGRTGELFF
cdr3_nt: TGTGCCAGCAGTCTCATCAGGGGAAGGACCGGGGAGCTGTTTTTT

clone_size: .
d_call: .
j_call: TRBJ1-1
v_call: TRBV28
cdr3_aa: CASSLRKSFNTEAFF
cdr3_nt: TGTGCCAGCAGTTTACGCAAAAGCTTCAACACTGAAGCTTTCTTT

clone_size: .
d_call: TRBD1
j_call: TRBJ2-1
v_call: TRBV6-5
cdr3_aa: CASSTLTGVHEQFF
cdr3_nt: TGTGCCAGCAGTACATTGACAGGGGTTCATGAGCAGTTCTTC

clone_size: once
d_call: .
j_call: TRBJ2-3
v_call: TRBV6-1
cdr3_aa: CASSELRGTLPADTQYF
cdr3_nt: TGTGCCAGCAGTGAACTGAGAGGGACTCTACCGGCAGATACGCAGTATTTT

clone_size: once
d_call: .
j_call: TRBJ2-2
v_call: TRBV15
cdr3_aa: CATSSLAGSNTGELFF
cdr3_nt: TGTGCCACCAGCAGTTTGGCGGGGTCGAACACCGGGGAGCTGTTTTTT

clone_size: .
d_call: TRBD2
j_call: TRBJ2-1
v_call: TRBV5-4
cdr3_aa: CASSRFSGGIDNEQFF
cdr3_nt: TGTGCCAGCAGTCGCTTTAGCGGGGGGATCGACAATGAGCAGTTCTTC

clone_size: .
d_call: TRBD2
j_call: TRBJ2-5
v_call: TRBV5-1
cdr3_aa: CASSLVGLAGQETQYF
cdr3_nt: TGCGCCAGCAGCTTGGTTGGACTAGCGGGACAAGAGACCCAGTACTTC

clone_size: few
d_call: TRBD1
j_call: TRBJ1-4
v_call: TRBV5-6
cdr3_aa: CASSRGQKTATNEKLFF
cdr3_nt: TGTGCCAGCAGCCGGGGACAGAAGACTGCAACTAATGAAAAACTGTTTTTT

clone_size: .
d_call: .
j_call: TRBJ1-2
v_call: TRBV29-1
cdr3_aa: CSVLTESGNYGYTF
cdr3_nt: TGCAGCGTACTGACGGAATCGGGGAACTATGGCTACACCTTC

clone_size: .
d_call: .
j_call: TRBJ1-2
v_call: TRBV15
cdr3_aa: CATSRDLGGVGGYTF
cdr3_nt: TGTGCCACCAGCAGAGATCTCGGGGGGGTAGGTGGCTACACCTTC

clone_size: .
d_call: .
j_call: TRBJ2-2
v_call: TRBV7-9
cdr3_aa: CASSFEQGVFTGELFF
cdr3_nt: TGTGCCAGCAGCTTTGAACAGGGTGTTTTCACCGGGGAGCTGTTTTTT

clone_size: .
d_call: TRBD1
j_call: TRBJ2-5
v_call: TRBV7-9
cdr3_aa: CASSRDRGPETQYF
cdr3_nt: TGTGCCAGCAGCAGGGACAGGGGGCCAGAGACCCAGTACTTC

clone_size: .
d_call: TRBD1
j_call: TRBJ2-3
v_call: TRBV5-4
cdr3_aa: CASSSGQGRPDTQYF
cdr3_nt: TGTGCCAGCAGCTCAGGACAGGGGCGACCAGATACGCAGTATTTT

clone_size: few
d_call: TRBD1
j_call: TRBJ1-3
v_call: TRBV4-1
cdr3_aa: CASSQGPMRTGHSGNTIYF
cdr3_nt: TGCGCCAGCAGCCAAGGCCCGATGAGGACAGGGCACTCTGGAAACACCATATATTTT

clone_size: .
d_call: TRBD2
j_call: TRBJ2-3
v_call: TRBV9
cdr3_aa: CASSVGRGGPSTDTQYF
cdr3_nt: TGTGCCAGCAGCGTAGGGCGCGGGGGGCCCAGCACAGATACGCAGTATTTT

clone_size: .
d_call: TRBD2
j_call: TRBJ2-1
v_call: TRBV7-3
cdr3_aa: CASSLNPRASGGAYNEQFF
cdr3_nt: TGTGCCAGCAGCTTAAACCCTCGGGCTAGCGGGGGGGCCTACAATGAGCAGTTCTTC

clone_size: .
d_call: .
j_call: TRBJ1-4
v_call: TRBV15
cdr3_aa: CATSRERTGGQEKLFF
cdr3_nt: TGTGCCACCAGCAGAGAGAGGACGGGGGGACAAGAAAAACTGTTTTTT

clone_size: .
d_call: TRBD1
j_call: TRBJ2-3
v_call: TRBV5-1
cdr3_aa: CASSLGQSTDTQYF
cdr3_nt: TGCGCCAGCAGCCTGGGACAGAGCACAGATACGCAGTATTTT

clone_size: .
d_call: .
j_call: TRBJ2-2
v_call: TRBV7-2
cdr3_aa: CASSSPKTGELFF
cdr3_nt: TGTGCCAGCAGCTCCCCAAAAACCGGGGAGCTGTTTTTT

clone_size: .
d_call: TRBD2
j_call: TRBJ2-2
v_call: TRBV30
cdr3_aa: CAYTSGGASGELFF
cdr3_nt: TGTGCCTACACTAGCGGGGGGGCCTCGGGGGAGCTGTTTTTT

clone_size: once
d_call: .
j_call: TRBJ2-3
v_call: TRBV18
cdr3_aa: CASGGFSTDTQYF
cdr3_nt: TGTGCCAGCGGGGGGTTTAGCACAGATACGCAGTATTTT